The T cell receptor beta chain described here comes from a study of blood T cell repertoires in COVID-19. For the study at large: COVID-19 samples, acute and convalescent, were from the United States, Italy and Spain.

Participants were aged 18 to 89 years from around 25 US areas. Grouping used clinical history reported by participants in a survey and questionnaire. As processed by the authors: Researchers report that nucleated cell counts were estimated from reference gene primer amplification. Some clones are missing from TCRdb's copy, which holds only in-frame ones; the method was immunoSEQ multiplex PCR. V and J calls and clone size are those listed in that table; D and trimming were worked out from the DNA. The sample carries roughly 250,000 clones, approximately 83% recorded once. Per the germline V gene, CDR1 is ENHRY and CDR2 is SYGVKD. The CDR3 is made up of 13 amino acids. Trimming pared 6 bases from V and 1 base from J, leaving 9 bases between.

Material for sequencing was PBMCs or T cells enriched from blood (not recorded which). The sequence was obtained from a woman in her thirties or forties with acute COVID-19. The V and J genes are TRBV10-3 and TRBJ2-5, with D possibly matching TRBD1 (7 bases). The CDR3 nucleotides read TGTGCCATCAGGCGGGACAGCCAAGAGACCCAGTACTTC. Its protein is CAIRRDSQETQYF.